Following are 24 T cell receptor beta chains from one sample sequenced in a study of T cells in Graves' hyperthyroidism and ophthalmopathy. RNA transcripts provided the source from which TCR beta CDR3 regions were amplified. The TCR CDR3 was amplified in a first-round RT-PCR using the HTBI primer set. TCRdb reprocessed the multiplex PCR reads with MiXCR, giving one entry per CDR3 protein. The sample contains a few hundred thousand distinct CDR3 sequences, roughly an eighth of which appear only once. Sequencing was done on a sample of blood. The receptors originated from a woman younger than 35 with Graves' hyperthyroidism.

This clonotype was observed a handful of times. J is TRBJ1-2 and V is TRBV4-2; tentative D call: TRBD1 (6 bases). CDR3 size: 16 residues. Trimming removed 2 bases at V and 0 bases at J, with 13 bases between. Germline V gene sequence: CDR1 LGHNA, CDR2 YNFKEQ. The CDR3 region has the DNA TGTGCCAGCAGCCAAACTACAGGGCTAGCTAACTATGGCTACACCTTC. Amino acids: CASSQTTGLANYGYTF.

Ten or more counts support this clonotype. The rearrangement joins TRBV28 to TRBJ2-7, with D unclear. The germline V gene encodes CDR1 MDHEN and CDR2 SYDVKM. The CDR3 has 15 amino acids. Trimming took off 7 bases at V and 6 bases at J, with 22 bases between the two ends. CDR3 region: CASNPLVRVSSEQYF. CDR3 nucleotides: TGTGCCAGCAACCCGCTGGTAAGGGTCTCATCCGAGCAGTACTTC. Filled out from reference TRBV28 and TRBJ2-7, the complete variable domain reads DVKVTQSSRYLVKRTGEKVFLECVQDMDHENMFWYRQDPGLGLRLIYFSYDVKMKEKGDIPEGYSVSREKKERFSLILESASTNQTSMYLCASNPLVRVSSEQYFGPGTRLTVT.

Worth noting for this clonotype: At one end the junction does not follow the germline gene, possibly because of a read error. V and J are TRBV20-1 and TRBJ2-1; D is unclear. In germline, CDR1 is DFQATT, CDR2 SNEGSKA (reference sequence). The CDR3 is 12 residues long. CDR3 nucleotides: TGCAGTGCTAGTTCCAGATACAATGGGCAGTTCTTC. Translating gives CSASSRYNGQFF.

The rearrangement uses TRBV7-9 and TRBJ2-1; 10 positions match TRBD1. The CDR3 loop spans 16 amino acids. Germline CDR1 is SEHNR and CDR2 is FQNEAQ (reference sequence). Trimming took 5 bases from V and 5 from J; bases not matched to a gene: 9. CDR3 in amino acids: CASSATGGQTHNEQFF. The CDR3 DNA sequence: TGTGCCAGCAGCGCGACAGGGGGCCAGACCCACAATGAGCAGTTCTTC.

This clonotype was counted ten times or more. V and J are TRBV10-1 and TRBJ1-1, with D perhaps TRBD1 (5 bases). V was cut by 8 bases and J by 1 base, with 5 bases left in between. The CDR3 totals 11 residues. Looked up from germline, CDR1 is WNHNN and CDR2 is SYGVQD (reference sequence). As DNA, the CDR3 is TGCGCCAGCGGGACGAACACTGAAGCTTTCTTT. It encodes CASGTNTEAFF.

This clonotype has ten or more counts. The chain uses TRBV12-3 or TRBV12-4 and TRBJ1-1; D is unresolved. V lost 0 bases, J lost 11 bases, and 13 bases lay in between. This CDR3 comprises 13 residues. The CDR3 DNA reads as TGTGCCAGCAGTTTAGCCGGCCCGGGCGAGGCTTTCTTT. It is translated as CASSLAGPGEAFF.

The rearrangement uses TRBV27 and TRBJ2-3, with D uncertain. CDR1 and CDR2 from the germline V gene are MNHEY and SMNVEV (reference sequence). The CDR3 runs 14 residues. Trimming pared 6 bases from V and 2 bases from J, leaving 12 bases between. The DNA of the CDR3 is TGTGCCAGCAGCCCACAAAGTCCCACAGATACGCAGTATTTT. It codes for CASSPQSPTDTQYF.

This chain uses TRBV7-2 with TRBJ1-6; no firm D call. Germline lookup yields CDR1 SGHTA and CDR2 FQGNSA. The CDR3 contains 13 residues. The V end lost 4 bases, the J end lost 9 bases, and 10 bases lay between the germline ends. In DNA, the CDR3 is TGTGCCAGCAGCTCAGCCCGGGGTTCACCCCTCCACTTT. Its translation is CASSSARGSPLHF.

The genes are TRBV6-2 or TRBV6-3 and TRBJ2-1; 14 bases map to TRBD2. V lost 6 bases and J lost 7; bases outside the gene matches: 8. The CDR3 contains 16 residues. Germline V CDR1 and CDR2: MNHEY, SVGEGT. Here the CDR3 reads CASSLGLAGDTNEQFF. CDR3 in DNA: TGTGCCAGCAGCTTGGGACTAGCGGGAGATACAAATGAGCAGTTCTTC.

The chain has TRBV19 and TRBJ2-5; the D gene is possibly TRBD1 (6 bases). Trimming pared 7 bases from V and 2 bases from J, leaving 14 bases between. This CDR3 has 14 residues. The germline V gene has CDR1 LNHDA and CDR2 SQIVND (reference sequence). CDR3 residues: CASTTGQRQETQYF. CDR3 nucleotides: TGTGCCAGTACCACAGGACAGCGACAAGAGACCCAGTACTTC.

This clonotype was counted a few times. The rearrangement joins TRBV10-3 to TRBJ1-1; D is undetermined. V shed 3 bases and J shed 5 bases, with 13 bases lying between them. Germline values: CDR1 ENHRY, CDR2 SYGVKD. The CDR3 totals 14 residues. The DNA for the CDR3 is TGTGCCATCAGTGACGGGTCCCCGCGAACTGAAGCTTTCTTT. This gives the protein CAISDGSPRTEAFF.

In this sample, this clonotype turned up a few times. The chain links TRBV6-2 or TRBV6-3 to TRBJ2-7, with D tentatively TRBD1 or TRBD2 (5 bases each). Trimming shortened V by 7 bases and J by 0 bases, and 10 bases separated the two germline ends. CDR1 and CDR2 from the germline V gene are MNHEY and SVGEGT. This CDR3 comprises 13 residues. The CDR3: CASTGTTSYEQYF. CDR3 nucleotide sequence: TGTGCCAGCACGGGGACCACCTCCTACGAGCAGTACTTC.

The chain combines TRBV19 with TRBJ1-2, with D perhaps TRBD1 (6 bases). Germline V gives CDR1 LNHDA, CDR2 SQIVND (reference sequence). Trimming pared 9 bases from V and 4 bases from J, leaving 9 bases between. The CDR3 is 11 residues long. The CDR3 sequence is CASKDSYGYTF. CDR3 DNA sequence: TGTGCCAGCAAGGACAGCTATGGCTACACCTTC. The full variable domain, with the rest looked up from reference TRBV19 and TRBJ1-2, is DGGITQSPKYLFRKEGQNVTLSCEQNLNHDAMYWYRQDPGQGLRLIYYSQIVNDFQKGDIAEGYSVSREKKESFPLTVTSAQKNPTAFYLCASKDSYGYTFGSGTRLTVV.

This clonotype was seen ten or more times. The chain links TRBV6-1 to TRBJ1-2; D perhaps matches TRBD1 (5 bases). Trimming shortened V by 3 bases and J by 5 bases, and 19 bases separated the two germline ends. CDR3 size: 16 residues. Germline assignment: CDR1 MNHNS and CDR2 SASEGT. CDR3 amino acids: CASSERVGQGEYGYTF. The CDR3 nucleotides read TGTGCCAGCAGTGAGAGGGTCGGGCAGGGTGAATATGGCTACACCTTC.

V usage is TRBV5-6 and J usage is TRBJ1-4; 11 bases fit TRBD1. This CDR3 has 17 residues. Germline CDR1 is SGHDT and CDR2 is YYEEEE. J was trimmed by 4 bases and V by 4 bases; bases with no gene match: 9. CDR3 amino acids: CASSGGQGVLNNEKLFF. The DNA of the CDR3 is TGTGCCAGCAGCGGGGGACAGGGGGTTCTAAATAATGAAAAACTGTTTTTT.

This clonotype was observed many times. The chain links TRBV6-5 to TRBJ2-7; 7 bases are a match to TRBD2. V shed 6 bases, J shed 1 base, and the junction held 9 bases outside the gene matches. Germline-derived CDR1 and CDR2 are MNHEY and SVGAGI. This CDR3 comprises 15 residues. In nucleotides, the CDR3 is TGTGCCAGCAGCCTTGGACTAGTAGGGTCCTACGAGCAGTACTTC. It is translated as CASSLGLVGSYEQYF.

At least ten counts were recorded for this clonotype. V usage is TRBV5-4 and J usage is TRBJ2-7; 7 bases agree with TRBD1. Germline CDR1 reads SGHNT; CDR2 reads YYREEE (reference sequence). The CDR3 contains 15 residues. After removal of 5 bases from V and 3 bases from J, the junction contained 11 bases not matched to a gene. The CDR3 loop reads CASSFDRAVVYEQYF. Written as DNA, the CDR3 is TGTGCCAGCAGTTTCGACAGGGCGGTTGTCTACGAGCAGTACTTC.

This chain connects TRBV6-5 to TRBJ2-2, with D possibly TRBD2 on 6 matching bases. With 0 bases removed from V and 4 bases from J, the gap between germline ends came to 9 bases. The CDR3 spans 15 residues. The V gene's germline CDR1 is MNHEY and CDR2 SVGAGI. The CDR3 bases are TGTGCCAGCAGTTACTCGGGGGGTGGCACCGGGGAGCTGTTTTTT. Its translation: CASSYSGGGTGELFF.

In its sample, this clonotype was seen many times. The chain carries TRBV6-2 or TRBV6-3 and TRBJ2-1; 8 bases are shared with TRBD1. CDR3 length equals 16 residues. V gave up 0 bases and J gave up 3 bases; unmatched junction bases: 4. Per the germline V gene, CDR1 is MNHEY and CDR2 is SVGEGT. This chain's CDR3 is CASSYSLGQVYNEQFF. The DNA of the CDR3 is TGTGCCAGCAGTTACTCTTTGGGACAGGTCTACAATGAGCAGTTCTTC.

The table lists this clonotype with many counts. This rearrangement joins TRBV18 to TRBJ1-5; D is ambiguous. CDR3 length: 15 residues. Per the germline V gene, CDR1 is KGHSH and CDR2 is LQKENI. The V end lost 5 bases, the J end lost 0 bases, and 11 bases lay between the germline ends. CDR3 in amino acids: CASSISAGSNQPQHF. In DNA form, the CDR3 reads TGTGCCAGCTCAATTTCTGCCGGTAGCAATCAGCCCCAGCATTTT.

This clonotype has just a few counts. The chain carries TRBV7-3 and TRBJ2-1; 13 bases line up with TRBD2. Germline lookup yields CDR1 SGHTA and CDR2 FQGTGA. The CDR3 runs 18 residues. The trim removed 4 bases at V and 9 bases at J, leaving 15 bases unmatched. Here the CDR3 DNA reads TGTGCCAGCAGCTCCCCCGATTGGACTAGCGGGAGAAAGGGTGAGCAGTTCTTC. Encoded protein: CASSSPDWTSGRKGEQFF.

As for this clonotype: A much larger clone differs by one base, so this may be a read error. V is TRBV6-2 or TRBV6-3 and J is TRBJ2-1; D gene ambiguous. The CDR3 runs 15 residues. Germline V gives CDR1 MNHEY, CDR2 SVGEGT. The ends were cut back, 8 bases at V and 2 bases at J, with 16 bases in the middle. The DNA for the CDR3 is TGTGCCAGCGACACCGACGGAAGAACCTACAATGAGCAGTTCTTC. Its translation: CASDTDGRTYNEQFF.

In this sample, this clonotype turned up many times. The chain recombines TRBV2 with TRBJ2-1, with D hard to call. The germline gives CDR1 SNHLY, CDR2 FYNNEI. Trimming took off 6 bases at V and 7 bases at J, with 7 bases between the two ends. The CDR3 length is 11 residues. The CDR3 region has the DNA TGTGCCAGCAGAAGTACGAATGAGCAGTTCTTC. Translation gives CASRSTNEQFF.

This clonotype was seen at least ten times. The CDR3 DNA is TGTGCCATTGGGGCAGGGAGCGATCAGCCCCAGCATTTT. It encodes CAIGAGSDQPQHF. The V gene is TRBV10-3, the J gene TRBJ1-5; weak D call: TRBD1 (5 bases). The germline V gene encodes CDR1 ENHRY and CDR2 SYGVKD. This CDR3 region has 13 residues. The V end was cut by 9 bases, the J end by 5 bases, with 14 bases between.